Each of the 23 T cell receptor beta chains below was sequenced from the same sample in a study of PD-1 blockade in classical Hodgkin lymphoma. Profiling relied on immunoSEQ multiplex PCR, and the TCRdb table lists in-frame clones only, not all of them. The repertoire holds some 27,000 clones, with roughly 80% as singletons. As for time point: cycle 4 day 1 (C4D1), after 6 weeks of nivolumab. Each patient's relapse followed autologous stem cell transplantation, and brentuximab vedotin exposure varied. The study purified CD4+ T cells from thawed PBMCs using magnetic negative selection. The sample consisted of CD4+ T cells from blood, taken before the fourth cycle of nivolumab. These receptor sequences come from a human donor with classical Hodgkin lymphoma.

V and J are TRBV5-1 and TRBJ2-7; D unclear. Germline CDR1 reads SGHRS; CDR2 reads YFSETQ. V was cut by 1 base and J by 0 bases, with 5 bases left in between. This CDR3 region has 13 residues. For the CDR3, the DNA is TGCGCCAGCAGCTTGCGGGTCTCCTACGAGCAGTACTTC. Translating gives CASSLRVSYEQYF. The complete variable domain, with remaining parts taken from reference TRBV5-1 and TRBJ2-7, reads KAGVTQTPRYLIKTRGQQVTLSCSPISGHRSVSWYQQTPGQGLQFLFEYFSETQRNKGNFPGRFSGRQFSNSRSEMNVSTLELGDSALYLCASSLRVSYEQYFGPGTRLTVT.

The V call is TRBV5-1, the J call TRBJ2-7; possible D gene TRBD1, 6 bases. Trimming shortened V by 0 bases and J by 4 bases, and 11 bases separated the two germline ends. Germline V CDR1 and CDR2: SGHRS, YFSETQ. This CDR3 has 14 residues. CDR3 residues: CASSLDGGRYEQYF. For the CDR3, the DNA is TGCGCCAGCAGCTTGGATGGGGGCAGGTACGAGCAGTACTTC. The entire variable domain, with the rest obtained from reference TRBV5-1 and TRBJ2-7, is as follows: KAGVTQTPRYLIKTRGQQVTLSCSPISGHRSVSWYQQTPGQGLQFLFEYFSETQRNKGNFPGRFSGRQFSNSRSEMNVSTLELGDSALYLCASSLDGGRYEQYFGPGTRLTVT.

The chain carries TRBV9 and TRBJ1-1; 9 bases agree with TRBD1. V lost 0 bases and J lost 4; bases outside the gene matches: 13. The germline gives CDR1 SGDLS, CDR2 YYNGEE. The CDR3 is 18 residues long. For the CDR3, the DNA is TGTGCCAGCAGCGTAGTTCCATCGGGACAGGGTCGGGGCACTGAAGCTTTCTTT. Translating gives CASSVVPSGQGRGTEAFF.

In DNA form, the CDR3 reads TGTGCCAGTAGTCGACAGGGGGCAACTAATGAAAAACTGTTTTTT. The encoded protein is CASSRQGATNEKLFF. The V and J genes are TRBV19 and TRBJ1-4; 9 nucleotides line up with TRBD1. Unmatched junction bases numbered 1, after V lost 5 bases and J lost 0 bases. The germline V gene has CDR1 LNHDA and CDR2 SQIVND (reference sequence). This CDR3 spans 15 amino acids.

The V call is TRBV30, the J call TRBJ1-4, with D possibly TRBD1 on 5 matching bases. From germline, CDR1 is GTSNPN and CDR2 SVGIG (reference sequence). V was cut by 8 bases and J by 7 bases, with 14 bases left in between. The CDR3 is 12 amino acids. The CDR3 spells CAAQGRAEKLFF. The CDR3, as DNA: TGTGCCGCTCAGGGCAGGGCTGAAAAACTGTTTTTT.

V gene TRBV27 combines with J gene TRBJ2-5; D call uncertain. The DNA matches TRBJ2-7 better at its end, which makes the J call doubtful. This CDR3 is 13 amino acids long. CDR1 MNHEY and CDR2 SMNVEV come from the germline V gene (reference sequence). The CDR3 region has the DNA TGTGCCAGCATTCGATTCAGACCCTACGAGCAGTACTTC. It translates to CASIRFRPYEQYF.

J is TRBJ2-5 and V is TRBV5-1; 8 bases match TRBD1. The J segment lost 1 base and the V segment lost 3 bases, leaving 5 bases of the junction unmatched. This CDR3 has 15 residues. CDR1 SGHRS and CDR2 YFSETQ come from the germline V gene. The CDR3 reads CASSSVGTGQETQYF. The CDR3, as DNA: TGCGCCAGCAGCTCCGTAGGGACAGGCCAAGAGACCCAGTACTTC.

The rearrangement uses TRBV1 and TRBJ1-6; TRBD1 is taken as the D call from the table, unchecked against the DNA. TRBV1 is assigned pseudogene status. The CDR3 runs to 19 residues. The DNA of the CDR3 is TGCACCAGCAGCCAACTACCTGAAACAGGGGAAGTTCCTAATTCACCCCTCCACTTT. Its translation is CTSSQLPETGEVPNSPLHF.

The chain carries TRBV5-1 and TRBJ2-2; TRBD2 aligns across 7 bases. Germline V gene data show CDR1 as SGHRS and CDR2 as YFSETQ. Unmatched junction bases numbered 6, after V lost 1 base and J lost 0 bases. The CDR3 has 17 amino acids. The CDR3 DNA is TGCGCCAGCAGCTTGCCGACTAGCCCTACGAACACCGGGGAGCTGTTTTTT. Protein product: CASSLPTSPTNTGELFF.

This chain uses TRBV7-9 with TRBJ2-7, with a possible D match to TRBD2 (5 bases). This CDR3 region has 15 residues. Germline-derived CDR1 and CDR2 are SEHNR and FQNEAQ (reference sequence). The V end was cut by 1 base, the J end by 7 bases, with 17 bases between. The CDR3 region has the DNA TGTGCCAGCAGCTTAGAGGGCACTAAAGGCGGGGAGCAGTACTTC. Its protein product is CASSLEGTKGGEQYF.

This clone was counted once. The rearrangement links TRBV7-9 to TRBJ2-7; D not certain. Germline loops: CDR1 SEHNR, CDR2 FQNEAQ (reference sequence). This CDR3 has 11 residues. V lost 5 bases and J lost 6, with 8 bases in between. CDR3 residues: CASSPLFEQYF. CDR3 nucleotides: TGTGCCAGCAGCCCACTCTTCGAGCAGTACTTC.

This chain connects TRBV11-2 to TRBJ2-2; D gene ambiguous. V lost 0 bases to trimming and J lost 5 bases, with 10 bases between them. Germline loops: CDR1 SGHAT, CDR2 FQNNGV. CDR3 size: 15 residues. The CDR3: CASSLEGSVTGELFF. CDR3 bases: TGTGCCAGCAGCTTAGAAGGGTCGGTGACCGGGGAGCTGTTTTTT.

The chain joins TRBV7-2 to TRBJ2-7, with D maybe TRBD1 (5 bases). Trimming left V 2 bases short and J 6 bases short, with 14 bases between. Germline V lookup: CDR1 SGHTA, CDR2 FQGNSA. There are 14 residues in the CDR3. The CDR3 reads CASSLFLQAVEQYF. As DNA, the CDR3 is TGTGCCAGCAGCTTATTCCTACAGGCCGTCGAGCAGTACTTC. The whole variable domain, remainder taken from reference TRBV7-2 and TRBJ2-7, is GAGVSQSPSNKVTEKGKDVELRCDPISGHTALYWYRQSLGQGLEFLIYFQGNSAPDKSGLPSDRFSAERTGGSVSTLTIQRTQQEDSAVYLCASSLFLQAVEQYFGPGTRLTVT.

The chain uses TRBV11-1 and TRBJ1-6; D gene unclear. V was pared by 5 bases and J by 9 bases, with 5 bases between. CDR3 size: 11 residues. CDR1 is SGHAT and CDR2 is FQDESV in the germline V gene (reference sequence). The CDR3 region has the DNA TGTGCCAGCAGCCCTGGTTCACCCCTCCACTTT. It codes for CASSPGSPLHF.

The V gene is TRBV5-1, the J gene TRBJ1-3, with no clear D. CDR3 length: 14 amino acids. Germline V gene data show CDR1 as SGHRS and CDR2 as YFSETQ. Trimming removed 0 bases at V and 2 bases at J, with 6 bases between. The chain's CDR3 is CASSLGSTGNTIYF. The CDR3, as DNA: TGCGCCAGCAGCTTGGGCTCAACTGGAAACACCATATATTTT.

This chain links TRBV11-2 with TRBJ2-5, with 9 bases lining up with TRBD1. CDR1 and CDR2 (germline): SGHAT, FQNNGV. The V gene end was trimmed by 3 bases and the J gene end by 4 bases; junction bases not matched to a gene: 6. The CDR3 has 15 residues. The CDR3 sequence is CASSLGQGGSETQYF. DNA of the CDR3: TGTGCCAGCAGCTTGGGACAGGGAGGGTCAGAGACCCAGTACTTC.

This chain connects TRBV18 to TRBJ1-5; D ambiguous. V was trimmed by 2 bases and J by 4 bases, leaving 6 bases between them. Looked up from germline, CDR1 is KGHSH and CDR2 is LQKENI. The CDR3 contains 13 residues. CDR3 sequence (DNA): TGTGCCAGCTCACCAGGACTTAATCAGCCCCAGCATTTT. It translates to CASSPGLNQPQHF.

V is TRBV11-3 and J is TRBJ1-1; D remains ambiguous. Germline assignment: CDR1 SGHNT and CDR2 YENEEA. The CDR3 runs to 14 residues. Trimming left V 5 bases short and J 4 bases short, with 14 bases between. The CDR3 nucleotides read TGTGCCAGCAGCCCGGGGAGGCTGTCCACTGAAGCTTTCTTT. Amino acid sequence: CASSPGRLSTEAFF.

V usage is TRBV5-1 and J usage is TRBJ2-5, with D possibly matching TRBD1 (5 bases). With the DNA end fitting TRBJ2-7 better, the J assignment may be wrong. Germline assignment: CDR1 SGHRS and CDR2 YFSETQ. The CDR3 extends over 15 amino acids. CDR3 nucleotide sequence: TGCGCCAGCAGCCAAGGACACCTGGACGTCAACGAGCAGTACTTC. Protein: CASSQGHLDVNEQYF.

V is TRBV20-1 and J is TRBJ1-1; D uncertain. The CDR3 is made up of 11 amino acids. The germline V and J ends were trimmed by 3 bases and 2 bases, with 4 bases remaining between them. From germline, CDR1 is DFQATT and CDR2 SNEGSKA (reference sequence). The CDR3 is CSASGNTEAFF. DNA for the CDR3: TGCAGTGCTAGTGGAAACACTGAAGCTTTCTTT.

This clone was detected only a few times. The CDR3 sequence is CASSQVGGQNGYTF. The CDR3 region has the DNA TGTGCCAGCAGCCAAGTCGGGGGGCAGAATGGCTACACCTTC. The chain recombines TRBV4-2 with TRBJ1-2, with D possibly TRBD1 on 6 matching bases. Trimming pared 1 base from V and 6 bases from J, leaving 12 bases between. Germline V gene lookup returns CDR1 LGHNA and CDR2 YNFKEQ. The CDR3 totals 14 residues.

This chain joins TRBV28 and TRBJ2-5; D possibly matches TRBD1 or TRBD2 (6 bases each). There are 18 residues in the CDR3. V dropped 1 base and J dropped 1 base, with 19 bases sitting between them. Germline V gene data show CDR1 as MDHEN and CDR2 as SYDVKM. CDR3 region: CASSLLGAWGAGQETQYF. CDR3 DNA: TGTGCCAGCAGTTTATTAGGGGCGTGGGGGGCTGGCCAAGAGACCCAGTACTTC.

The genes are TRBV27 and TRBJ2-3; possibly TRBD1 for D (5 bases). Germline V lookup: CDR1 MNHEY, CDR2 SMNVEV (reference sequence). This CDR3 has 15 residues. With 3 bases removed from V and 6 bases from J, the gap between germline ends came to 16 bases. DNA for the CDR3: TGTGCCAGCAGTTTCCCCAGGGCCGAGGAGGATACGCAGTATTTT. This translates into CASSFPRAEEDTQYF.